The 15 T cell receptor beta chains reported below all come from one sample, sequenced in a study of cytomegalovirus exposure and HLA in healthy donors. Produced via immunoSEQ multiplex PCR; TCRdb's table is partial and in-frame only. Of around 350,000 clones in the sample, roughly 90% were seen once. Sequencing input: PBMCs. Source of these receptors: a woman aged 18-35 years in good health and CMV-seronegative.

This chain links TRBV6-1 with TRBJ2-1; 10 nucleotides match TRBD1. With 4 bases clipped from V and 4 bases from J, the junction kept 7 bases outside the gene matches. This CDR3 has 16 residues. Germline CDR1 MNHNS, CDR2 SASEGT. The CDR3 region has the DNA TGTGCCAGCAGTGGACAGACAGGGGGCGATTACAATGAGCAGTTCTTC. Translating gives CASSGQTGGDYNEQFF.

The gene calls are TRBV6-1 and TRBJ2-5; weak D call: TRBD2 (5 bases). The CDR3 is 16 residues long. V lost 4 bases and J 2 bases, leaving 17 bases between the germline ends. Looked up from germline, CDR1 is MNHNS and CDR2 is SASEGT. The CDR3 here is CASSATPRTYQETQYF. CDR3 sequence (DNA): TGTGCCAGCAGTGCTACCCCCCGGACTTATCAAGAGACCCAGTACTTC.

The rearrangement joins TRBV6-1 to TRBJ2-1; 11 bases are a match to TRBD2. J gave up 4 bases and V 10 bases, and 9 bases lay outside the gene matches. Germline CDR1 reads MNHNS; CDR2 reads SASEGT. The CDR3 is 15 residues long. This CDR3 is CATTLGTSGYNEQFF. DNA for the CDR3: TGTGCCACCACACTGGGGACTAGCGGTTACAATGAGCAGTTCTTC.

In DNA, the CDR3 is TGTGCCAGCAGTCCCGGACAGAACACTGAAGCTTTCTTT. This gives the protein CASSPGQNTEAFF. The chain carries TRBV6-5 and TRBJ1-1, with a weak D call TRBD1 (5 bases). Trimming took 5 bases from V and 1 from J, leaving 8 bases between them. CDR1 is MNHEY and CDR2 is SVGAGI in the germline V gene. The CDR3 has 13 residues.

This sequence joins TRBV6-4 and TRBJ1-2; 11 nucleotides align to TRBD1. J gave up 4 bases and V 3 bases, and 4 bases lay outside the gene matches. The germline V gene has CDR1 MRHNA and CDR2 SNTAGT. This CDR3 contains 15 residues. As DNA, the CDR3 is TGTGCCAGCAGTGAGTCCGGGACAGGGGGCTATGGCTACACCTTC. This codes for CASSESGTGGYGYTF.

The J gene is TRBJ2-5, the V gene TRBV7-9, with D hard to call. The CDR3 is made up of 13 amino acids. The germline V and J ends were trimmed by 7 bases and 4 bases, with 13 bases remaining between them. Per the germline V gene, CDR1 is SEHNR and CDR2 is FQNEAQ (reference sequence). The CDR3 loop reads CASNVEFGETQYF. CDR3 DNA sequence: TGTGCCAGCAACGTGGAGTTTGGAGAGACCCAGTACTTC.

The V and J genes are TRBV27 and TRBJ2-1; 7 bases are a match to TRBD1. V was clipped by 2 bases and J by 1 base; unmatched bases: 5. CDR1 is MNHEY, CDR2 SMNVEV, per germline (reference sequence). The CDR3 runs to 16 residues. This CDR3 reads CASSLEGARSYNEQFF. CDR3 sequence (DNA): TGTGCCAGCAGTTTAGAGGGGGCGCGTTCCTACAATGAGCAGTTCTTC.

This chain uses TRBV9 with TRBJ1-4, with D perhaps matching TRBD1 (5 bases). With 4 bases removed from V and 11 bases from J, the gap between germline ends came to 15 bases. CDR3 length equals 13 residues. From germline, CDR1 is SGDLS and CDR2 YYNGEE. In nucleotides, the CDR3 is TGTGCCAGCAGCCCCGTCGGGGGGAGGAAACTGTTTTTT. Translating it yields CASSPVGGRKLFF.

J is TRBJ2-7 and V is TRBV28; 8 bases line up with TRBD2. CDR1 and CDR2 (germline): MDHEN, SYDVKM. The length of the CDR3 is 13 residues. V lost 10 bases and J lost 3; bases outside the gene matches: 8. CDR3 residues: CATSAGVVYEQYF. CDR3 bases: TGTGCCACTTCAGCGGGGGTGGTCTACGAGCAGTACTTC.

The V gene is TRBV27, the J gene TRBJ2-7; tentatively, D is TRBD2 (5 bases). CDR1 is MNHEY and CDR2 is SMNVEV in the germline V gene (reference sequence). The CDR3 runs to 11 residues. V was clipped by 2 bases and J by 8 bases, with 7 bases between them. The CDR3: CASSLAGKQYF. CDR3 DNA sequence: TGTGCCAGCAGTTTAGCGGGTAAGCAGTACTTC.

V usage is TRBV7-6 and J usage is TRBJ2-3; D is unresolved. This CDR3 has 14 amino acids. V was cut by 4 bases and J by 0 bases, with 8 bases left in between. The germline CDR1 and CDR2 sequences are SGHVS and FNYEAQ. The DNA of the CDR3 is TGTGCCAGCAGCTCCTCACGGAGCACAGATACGCAGTATTTT. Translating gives CASSSSRSTDTQYF.

The CDR3 DNA follows: TGTGCCAGCAGTGAAAATGGCAGGGCCTACTACGAGCAGTACTTC. This encodes CASSENGRAYYEQYF. This rearrangement joins TRBV25-1 to TRBJ2-7; a possible D gene is TRBD1 (5 bases). CDR3 length: 15 amino acids. Germline V gene sequence: CDR1 MGHDK, CDR2 SYGVNS. Trimming pared 2 bases from V and 3 bases from J, leaving 14 bases between.

The CDR3 here is CASSRRDSYTSYEQYF. CDR3 DNA sequence: TGTGCCAGCAGCCGGAGGGACAGTTATACCTCCTACGAGCAGTACTTC. The rearrangement links TRBV5-6 to TRBJ2-7, with D possibly TRBD1 on 7 matching bases. Per the germline V gene, CDR1 is SGHDT and CDR2 is YYEEEE. V was trimmed by 4 bases and J by 0 bases, leaving 17 bases between them. The CDR3 loop spans 16 amino acids.

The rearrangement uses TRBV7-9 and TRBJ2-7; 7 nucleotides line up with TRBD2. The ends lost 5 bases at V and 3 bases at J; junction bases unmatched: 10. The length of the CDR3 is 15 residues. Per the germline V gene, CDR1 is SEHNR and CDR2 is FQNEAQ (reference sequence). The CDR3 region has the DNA TGTGCCAGCAGCCCTGTGAGCGGGGACTACTACGAGCAGTACTTC. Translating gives CASSPVSGDYYEQYF.

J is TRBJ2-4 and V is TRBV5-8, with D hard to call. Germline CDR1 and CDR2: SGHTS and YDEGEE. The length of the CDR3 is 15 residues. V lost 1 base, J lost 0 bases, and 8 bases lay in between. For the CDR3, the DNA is TGTGCCAGCAGCTTGCCTATAAAAGCCAAAAACATTCAGTACTTC. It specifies CASSLPIKAKNIQYF.